These 32 T cell receptor beta chains originate from one sample sequenced in a study of T cell responses to AZD1222 COVID-19 vaccine. The table came from immunoSEQ multiplex PCR; TCRdb's copy has only in-frame clones and leaves some out. The data contain around 190,000 clones, 85% to 95% of them singletons. Sequenced material: peripheral blood, taken 28 days after the second AZD1222 dose. The receptor set was obtained from an adult who received the AZD1222 COVID-19 vaccine.

Only a few counts were recorded for this clone. The chain links TRBV5-8 to TRBJ1-5; TRBD1 might be the D (6 bases). The germline V and J ends were trimmed by 2 bases and 0 bases, with 15 bases remaining between them. The CDR3 extends over 17 amino acids. Germline loops: CDR1 SGHTS, CDR2 YDEGEE. CDR3 protein: CASSFEDRVNSNQPQHF. For the CDR3, the DNA is TGTGCCAGCAGCTTTGAGGACAGAGTTAATAGCAATCAGCCCCAGCATTTT.

The gene calls are TRBV6-4 and TRBJ2-1; 8 bases map to TRBD2. The CDR3 consists of 16 residues. J lost 1 base, V lost 5 bases, and 7 bases had no gene match. Germline CDR1 reads MRHNA; CDR2 reads SNTAGT. DNA for the CDR3: TGTGCCAGCAGTCGTGGTAGCGGGGTTTCCTACAATGAGCAGTTCTTC. Its translation: CASSRGSGVSYNEQFF.

The chain couples TRBV10-3 to TRBJ2-1; 8 bases map to TRBD2. Per germline, CDR1 ENHRY and CDR2 SYGVKD. Trimming took 5 bases from V and 7 from J; bases not matched to a gene: 4. The CDR3 sequence is 13 residues long. CDR3 sequence: CAISNERENEQFF. The CDR3 DNA is TGTGCCATCAGTAACGAGCGGGAGAATGAGCAGTTCTTC.

The J gene is TRBJ1-4, the V gene TRBV2; 10 nucleotides agree with TRBD1. This CDR3 has 14 amino acids. Germline V gene sequence: CDR1 SNHLY, CDR2 FYNNEI. The trim removed 4 bases at V and 8 bases at J, leaving 4 bases unmatched. CDR3 coding DNA: TGTGCCAGCAGTGTGGACAGGGGGGACGAAAAACTGTTTTTT. It yields the protein CASSVDRGDEKLFF.

This clone was observed a single time. V and J are TRBV27 and TRBJ2-7, with TRBD2 as a possible D gene (5 bases). CDR1 MNHEY and CDR2 SMNVEV come from the germline V gene (reference sequence). V lost 6 bases and J 0 bases, leaving 12 bases between the germline ends. The CDR3 length is 14 residues. CDR3 nucleotide sequence: TGTGCCAGCAGCCCCCGGGGAGCCTCCTACGAGCAGTACTTC. Amino acid sequence: CASSPRGASYEQYF.

The V and J genes are TRBV27 and TRBJ2-1; 7 bases are shared with TRBD2. The CDR3 runs 18 residues. Germline loops: CDR1 MNHEY, CDR2 SMNVEV (reference sequence). After removal of 5 bases from V and 0 bases from J, the junction contained 13 bases not matched to a gene. Here the CDR3 reads CASSPTAGIGPSYNEQFF. The DNA for the CDR3 is TGTGCCAGCAGTCCGACAGCGGGGATCGGCCCCTCCTACAATGAGCAGTTCTTC.

V gene TRBV7-9 combines with J gene TRBJ2-3; D is uncertain. Germline CDR1 and CDR2: SEHNR and FQNEAQ (reference sequence). V lost 0 bases, J lost 5 bases, and 0 bases lay in between. The CDR3 is 11 residues long. In DNA form, the CDR3 reads TGTGCCAGCAGCTTAGCAGATACGCAGTATTTT. It codes for CASSLADTQYF.

This chain connects TRBV9 to TRBJ1-1, with TRBD1 identical over 8 bases. Losses at the gene ends were 3 bases for V and 0 bases for J; bases not matched to a gene: 19. CDR3 length: 20 residues. CDR1 is SGDLS, CDR2 YYNGEE, per germline. The DNA for the CDR3 is TGTGCCAGCAGCGAAAATGAATTACCGGGACAGGTTAGGATGAACACTGAAGCTTTCTTT. Residues: CASSENELPGQVRMNTEAFF.

Only one count was recorded for this clone. This rearrangement joins TRBV4-3 to TRBJ1-4, with D unresolved. CDR3 length: 16 residues. Germline V gene lookup returns CDR1 LGHNA and CDR2 YSLEER. Trimming cost V 0 bases and J 7 bases, with 15 bases left between them. The CDR3 DNA follows: TGCGCCAGCAGCCAAGATTATGGGGTTTTGGCTGAAAAACTGTTTTTT. It translates to CASSQDYGVLAEKLFF.

The rearrangement uses TRBV7-3 and TRBJ2-3; no clear D. The CDR3 is 13 amino acids. Germline-derived CDR1 and CDR2 are SGHTA and FQGTGA. V lost 5 bases, J lost 6 bases, and 12 bases lay in between. In nucleotides, the CDR3 is TGTGCCAGCAGCCCTATCGGATCCGATACGCAGTATTTT. Amino acid sequence: CASSPIGSDTQYF.

V gene TRBV19 combines with J gene TRBJ1-1; 7 bases are a match to TRBD1. Germline loops: CDR1 LNHDA, CDR2 SQIVND (reference sequence). The trim removed 3 bases at V and 7 bases at J, leaving 8 bases unmatched. This CDR3 is 14 amino acids long. The CDR3 reads CASSMGTARVEAFF. DNA for the CDR3: TGTGCCAGTAGTATGGGGACAGCCCGAGTTGAAGCTTTCTTT.

The V gene is TRBV5-1, the J gene TRBJ2-7, with 9 bases that match TRBD1. Looked up from germline, CDR1 is SGHRS and CDR2 is YFSETQ. The junction had 8 bases not matched to a gene; V was cut back by 0 bases and J by 7 bases. The CDR3 consists of 15 residues. CDR3 coding DNA: TGCGCCAGCAGCTTGGCGGGACAGGGTGATCGGGAGCAGTACTTC. This sequence encodes CASSLAGQGDREQYF.

The sample holds one count of this clone. The chain recombines TRBV7-2 with TRBJ1-2; TRBD1 is a possible D gene (6 bases). Per germline, CDR1 SGHTA and CDR2 FQGNSA. Trimming removed 5 bases from V and 5 bases from J, with 21 bases in between. The length of the CDR3 is 16 residues. CDR3 amino acids: CASSLGAGRAYYGYTF. CDR3 nucleotide sequence: TGTGCCAGCAGCCTGGGGGCAGGGAGAGCGTATTATGGCTACACCTTC.

The chain joins TRBV29-1 to TRBJ1-1; 7 positions match TRBD1. J was trimmed by 6 bases and V by 5 bases; bases with no gene match: 9. This CDR3 contains 13 residues. CDR1 and CDR2 from the germline V gene are SQVTM and ANQGSEA. The CDR3, as DNA: TGCAGCGTTCGGACAGGAGGGGAAGCTGAAGCTTTCTTT. Its translation: CSVRTGGEAEAFF. The full variable domain, rest sourced from reference TRBV29-1 and TRBJ1-1, is SAVISQKPSRDICQRGTSLTIQCQVDSQVTMMFWYRQQPGQSLTLIATANQGSEATYESGFVIDKFPISRPNLTFSTLTVSNMSPEDSSIYLCSVRTGGEAEAFFGQGTRLTVV.

The V call is TRBV18, the J call TRBJ1-5; a weak D match, TRBD1 (6 bases). The CDR3 covers 16 residues. Germline V gene sequence: CDR1 KGHSH, CDR2 LQKENI. V was shortened by 4 bases and J by 0 bases, with 13 bases between the two germline ends. CDR3 coding DNA: TGTGCCAGCTCACGTTCCGGACAGAATAGCAATCAGCCCCAGCATTTT. Its translation is CASSRSGQNSNQPQHF. Using reference TRBV18 and TRBJ1-5 for the parts outside the CDR3, the full variable domain is NAGVMQNPRHLVRRRGQEARLRCSPMKGHSHVYWYRQLPEEGLKFMVYLQKENIIDESGMPKERFSAEFPKEGPSILRIQQVVRGDSAAYFCASSRSGQNSNQPQHFGDGTRLSIL.

The chain joins TRBV15 to TRBJ2-3; 12 bases map to TRBD2. Per germline, CDR1 LNHNV and CDR2 YYDKDF (reference sequence). V gave up 5 bases and J gave up 3 bases; unmatched junction bases: 3. CDR3 length: 15 amino acids. CDR3 protein: CATSHLAGGTDTQYF. DNA of the CDR3: TGTGCCACCAGCCATCTAGCGGGAGGGACAGATACGCAGTATTTT.

The chain has TRBV19 and TRBJ1-3; D not resolved. The germline V gene has CDR1 LNHDA and CDR2 SQIVND (reference sequence). Trimming stripped 0 bases from V and 6 bases from J, with 12 bases between. This CDR3 region has 15 residues. CDR3 nucleotide sequence: TGTGCCAGTAGTATAGACGGCCCCGGTGAAAACACCATATATTTT. Amino acids: CASSIDGPGENTIYF.

The chain couples TRBV4-1 to TRBJ1-5; 8 bases map to TRBD1. The CDR3 extends over 17 amino acids. Germline V gene sequence: CDR1 MGHRA, CDR2 YSYEKL. V lost 2 bases, J lost 0 bases, and 6 bases stayed unmatched. Written as DNA, the CDR3 is TGCGCCAGCAGCCAATCCTCACAGGGGGGTAGCAATCAGCCCCAGCATTTT. This sequence encodes CASSQSSQGGSNQPQHF.

This clone was recorded only once. The chain employs TRBV9 and TRBJ1-2, with a possible D match to TRBD1 (5 bases). Germline CDR1 is SGDLS and CDR2 is YYNGEE. V lost 0 bases and J lost 8, with 20 bases in between. The CDR3 covers 16 residues. The DNA for the CDR3 is TGTGCCAGCAGCGTAGCTTCCGGGACTTCCCCGGCGGGCTACACCTTC. It translates to CASSVASGTSPAGYTF.

The chain joins TRBV28 to TRBJ1-5; tentatively, D is TRBD1 (5 bases). This CDR3 is 18 amino acids long. Germline assignment: CDR1 MDHEN and CDR2 SYDVKM. V was pared by 6 bases and J by 5 bases, with 26 bases between. In DNA form, the CDR3 reads TGTGCCAGCAGATCCATACGGGGGTCAACCCGACCCCATCAGCCCCAGCATTTT. This codes for CASRSIRGSTRPHQPQHF.

This CDR3 reads CASGPVAGVTGELFF. CDR3 nucleotide sequence: TGCGCCAGCGGACCCGTCGCGGGAGTAACCGGGGAGCTGTTTTTT. The V call is TRBV5-1, the J call TRBJ2-2; 7 bases match TRBD2. The CDR3 is 15 amino acids. Per the germline V gene, CDR1 is SGHRS and CDR2 is YFSETQ. J lost 5 bases, V lost 7 bases, and 11 bases had no gene match. The whole variable domain, filled in from reference TRBV5-1 and TRBJ2-2, reads KAGVTQTPRYLIKTRGQQVTLSCSPISGHRSVSWYQQTPGQGLQFLFEYFSETQRNKGNFPGRFSGRQFSNSRSEMNVSTLELGDSALYLCASGPVAGVTGELFFGEGSRLTVL.

J is TRBJ2-2 and V is TRBV11-3, with D uncertain. Trimming shortened V by 8 bases and J by 5 bases, and 15 bases separated the two germline ends. The CDR3 sequence is 14 residues long. Germline lookup yields CDR1 SGHNT and CDR2 YENEEA. CDR3 in amino acids: CASQGLRQTGELFF. In nucleotides, the CDR3 is TGTGCCAGCCAAGGTCTTAGACAAACCGGGGAGCTGTTTTTT.

CDR3: CASTKRGGQGEAFF. The CDR3 coding sequence is TGTGCCAGCACCAAACGCGGGGGGCAAGGTGAAGCTTTCTTT. The chain has TRBV11-3 and TRBJ1-1; maybe TRBD1 (6 bases). V gave up 7 bases and J gave up 7 bases, with 19 bases separating them. Germline V CDR1 and CDR2: SGHNT, YENEEA. CDR3 length: 14 residues.

This rearrangement joins TRBV11-1 to TRBJ2-5; D perhaps matches TRBD1 (5 bases). Per germline, CDR1 SGHAT and CDR2 FQDESV (reference sequence). This CDR3 comprises 14 residues. The V gene lost 5 bases and the J gene lost 2 bases, with 12 bases spanning the gap. In DNA, the CDR3 is TGTGCCAGCAGCATAACGACAGTTCAAGAGACCCAGTACTTC. Translating it yields CASSITTVQETQYF.

The rearrangement uses TRBV4-1 and TRBJ2-2, with no clear D. This CDR3 comprises 14 residues. Trimming cost V 0 bases and J 9 bases, with 11 bases left between them. The germline V gene has CDR1 MGHRA and CDR2 YSYEKL. In nucleotides, the CDR3 is TGCGCCAGCAGCCAAGATAAAGTGTTGCGGGAGCTGTTTTTT. It encodes CASSQDKVLRELFF.

V usage is TRBV28 and J usage is TRBJ2-7; the D gene is possibly TRBD2 (5 bases). V lost 7 bases and J 1 base, leaving 8 bases between the germline ends. The germline CDR1 and CDR2 sequences are MDHEN and SYDVKM. The CDR3 is made up of 12 amino acids. CDR3 bases: TGTGCCAGCACGGGCGGGTCCTACGAGCAGTACTTC. It translates to CASTGGSYEQYF.

The V and J genes are TRBV4-3 and TRBJ2-5; D is perhaps TRBD1 or TRBD2 (5 bases each). The CDR3 runs 15 residues. V lost 0 bases to trimming and J lost 7 bases, with 15 bases between them. Germline CDR1 LGHNA, CDR2 YSLEER. The CDR3 nucleotides read TGCGCCAGCAGCCAAGATCCGGGGACGCCAGGGACCCAGTACTTC. Encoded protein: CASSQDPGTPGTQYF.

V usage is TRBV12-3 or TRBV12-4 and J usage is TRBJ2-5; 8 bases fit TRBD1. V trimming: 7 bases; J trimming: 5 bases; junction bases outside the gene matches: 6. There are 13 residues in the CDR3. The CDR3: CASTRGPGETQYF. The CDR3 nucleotides are TGTGCCAGCACCAGGGGGCCAGGCGAGACCCAGTACTTC.

CDR3 nucleotides: TGTGCCAGCAGGCCGGACAGTTCTTTGGGAAACACCATATATTTT. It specifies CASRPDSSLGNTIYF. The V call is TRBV6-6, the J call TRBJ1-3; TRBD1 is a possible D gene (6 bases). This CDR3 contains 15 residues. With 6 bases removed from V and 4 bases from J, the gap between germline ends came to 16 bases. Germline CDR1 and CDR2: MNHNY and SVGAGI (reference sequence).

This rearrangement joins TRBV19 to TRBJ2-1; 14 bases map to TRBD2. The junction had 4 bases not matched to a gene; V was cut back by 1 base and J by 8 bases. Germline-derived CDR1 and CDR2 are LNHDA and SQIVND (reference sequence). This CDR3 is 16 amino acids long. The CDR3 loop is CASSIATGLAGDEQFF. In DNA form, the CDR3 reads TGTGCCAGTAGTATAGCCACGGGACTAGCGGGAGATGAGCAGTTCTTC.

This chain uses TRBV10-1 with TRBJ1-1, with D unresolved. From germline, CDR1 is WNHNN and CDR2 SYGVQD (reference sequence). CDR3 length equals 13 residues. V was clipped by 2 bases and J by 1 base, with 5 bases between them. DNA of the CDR3: TGCGCCAGCAGTGAGCACGGGAACACTGAAGCTTTCTTT. Its translation: CASSEHGNTEAFF.

The chain uses TRBV18 and TRBJ2-7, with TRBD1 identical over 8 bases. Germline assignment: CDR1 KGHSH and CDR2 LQKENI. The CDR3 spans 12 residues. The junction had 6 bases not matched to a gene; V was cut back by 9 bases and J by 5 bases. DNA for the CDR3: TGTGCCAGTGTAGGACAGGGAGACGAGCAGTACTTC. Translation gives CASVGQGDEQYF.